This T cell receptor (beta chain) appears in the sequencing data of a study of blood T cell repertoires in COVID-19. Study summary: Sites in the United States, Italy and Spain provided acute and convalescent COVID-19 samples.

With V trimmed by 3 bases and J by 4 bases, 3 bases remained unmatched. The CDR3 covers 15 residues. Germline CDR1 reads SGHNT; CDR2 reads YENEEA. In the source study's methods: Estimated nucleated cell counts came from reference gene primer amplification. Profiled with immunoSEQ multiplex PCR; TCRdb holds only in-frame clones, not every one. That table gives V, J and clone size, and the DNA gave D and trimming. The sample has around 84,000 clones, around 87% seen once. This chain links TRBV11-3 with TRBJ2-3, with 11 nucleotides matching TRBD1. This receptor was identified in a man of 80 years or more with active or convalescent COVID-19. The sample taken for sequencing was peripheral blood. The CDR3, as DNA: TGTGCCAGCAGCTTCGGGGGACAGGGGGCAGATACGCAGTATTTT. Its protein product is CASSFGGQGADTQYF.